The 20 T cell receptor beta chains in this list originate from one sample, sequenced in a study of a mutant IDH1 vaccine in newly diagnosed glioma. Documented time point: week 35, safety follow-up. Every single dose of the vaccine, 300 ug of mutant IDH1 20-mer peptide, came with topical imiquimod. Which antigens these TCRs recognize remains unknown. Sequenced by immunoSEQ multiplex PCR; TCRdb stores in-frame clones only, minus some. Of roughly 50,000 clones in the sample, 70% to 85% were seen once. The material was PBMCs, obtained from a glioma patient whose treatment included an IDH1 peptide vaccine. These receptors originate from a man aged 35 to 55 with glioma.

The table lists this clone with a few counts. This rearrangement joins TRBV11-2 to TRBJ2-1, with 11 bases aligning to TRBD2. CDR3 length: 15 amino acids. Unmatched junction bases numbered 6, after V lost 8 bases and J lost 3 bases. Germline V gene lookup returns CDR1 SGHAT and CDR2 FQNNGV. For the CDR3, the DNA is TGTGCCAGCCAGCCTAGCGGGGGGTACTACAATGAGCAGTTCTTC. Residues: CASQPSGGYYNEQFF.

In nucleotides, the CDR3 is TGTGCCAGCAGCGGCGGGGACTTGAGGAAATATGGCTACACCTTC. It yields the protein CASSGGDLRKYGYTF. V usage is TRBV6-1 and J usage is TRBJ1-2; D possibly corresponds to TRBD1 (5 bases). Germline CDR1 and CDR2: MNHNS and SASEGT. Trimming stripped 6 bases from V and 5 bases from J, with 19 bases between. The CDR3 runs 15 residues.

This chain links TRBV15 with TRBJ1-2; D is undetermined. This CDR3 contains 16 residues. V shed 0 bases and J shed 0 bases, with 11 bases lying between them. Germline V gene data show CDR1 as LNHNV and CDR2 as YYDKDF (reference sequence). This chain's CDR3 is CATSRDEVSSNYGYTF. The CDR3 nucleotides are TGTGCCACCAGCAGAGATGAGGTCAGCTCTAACTATGGCTACACCTTC.

By its share, this clone is medium-sized (0.01 to 0.1%). The V and J genes are TRBV2 and TRBJ2-7; D is uncertain. The V gene's germline CDR1 is SNHLY and CDR2 FYNNEI. The V and J ends lost 4 bases and 3 bases respectively, with 4 bases between them. The CDR3 loop spans 11 amino acids. CDR3: CASSVRYEQYF. As DNA, the CDR3 is TGTGCCAGCAGTGTCCGCTACGAGCAGTACTTC. Full variable domain (missing parts from reference TRBV2 and TRBJ2-7): EPEVTQTPSHQVTQMGQEVILRCVPISNHLYFYWYRQILGQKVEFLVSFYNNEISEKSEIFDDQFSVERPDGSNFTLKIRSTKLEDSAMYFCASSVRYEQYFGPGTRLTVT.

There are a few counts of this clone. The V and J genes are TRBV7-9 and TRBJ2-3; 7 bases agree with TRBD2. CDR3 length equals 14 residues. Losses at the gene ends were 2 bases for V and 1 base for J; bases not matched to a gene: 0. CDR1 and CDR2 (germline): SEHNR, FQNEAQ (reference sequence). CDR3: CASSLTSGTDTQYF. The CDR3 bases are TGTGCCAGCAGCTTAACTAGCGGCACAGATACGCAGTATTTT.

The rearrangement uses TRBV27 and TRBJ2-7; D remains unclear. This CDR3 contains 15 residues. V lost 0 bases, J lost 1 base, and 10 bases lay in between. The germline V gene encodes CDR1 MNHEY and CDR2 SMNVEV (reference sequence). The chain's CDR3 is CASSLSSPLSYEQYF. The CDR3, as DNA: TGTGCCAGCAGTTTATCAAGTCCCCTTTCCTACGAGCAGTACTTC.

The J gene is TRBJ2-5, the V gene TRBV9; the D gene is possibly TRBD2 (5 bases). V was cut by 4 bases and J by 5 bases, with 15 bases left in between. The CDR3 sequence is 14 residues long. Germline CDR1 reads SGDLS; CDR2 reads YYNGEE. This CDR3 reads CASSPRNGVETQYF. In DNA form, the CDR3 reads TGTGCCAGCAGCCCTCGAAACGGGGTTGAGACCCAGTACTTC.

The rearrangement uses TRBV7-9 and TRBJ2-1; tentative D call: TRBD2 (6 bases). Germline V gene lookup returns CDR1 SEHNR and CDR2 FQNEAQ (reference sequence). V lost 5 bases and J 12 bases, leaving 20 bases between the germline ends. The CDR3 is 14 residues long. CDR3 nucleotide sequence: TGTGCCAGCAGCCCAACGTTCGACGGGGGTACGCAGTTCTTC. Its protein is CASSPTFDGGTQFF. Complete variable domain (other parts from reference TRBV7-9 and TRBJ2-1): DTGVSQNPRHKITKRGQNVTFRCDPISEHNRLYWYRQTLGQGPEFLTYFQNEAQLEKSRLLSDRFSAERPKGSFSTLEIQRTEQGDSAMYLCASSPTFDGGTQFFGPGTRLTVL.

The chain couples TRBV29-1 to TRBJ2-1, with D possibly TRBD1 on 6 matching bases. CDR1 and CDR2 (germline): SQVTM, ANQGSEA. CDR3 length: 13 amino acids. Trimming removed 6 bases at V and 6 bases at J, with 15 bases between. The CDR3 DNA reads TGCAGCGTCGAAACAGGGTTGGGCAATGAGCAGTTCTTC. Translated, it gives CSVETGLGNEQFF.

In DNA form, the CDR3 reads TGTGCCAGCAGCTCACTTTTCTTGGGGGATGAGCAGTTCTTC. Encoded protein: CASSSLFLGDEQFF. The chain carries TRBV14 and TRBJ2-1, with D possibly called TRBD1 or TRBD2 (5 bases each). V shed 5 bases and J shed 8 bases, with 16 bases lying between them. Germline loops: CDR1 SGHDN, CDR2 FVKESK. The CDR3 consists of 14 residues.

This chain links TRBV2 with TRBJ2-7, with TRBD1 matching over 8 bases. The CDR3 sequence is 12 residues long. With V trimmed by 10 bases and J by 3 bases, 5 bases remained unmatched. Germline CDR1 SNHLY, CDR2 FYNNEI. DNA of the CDR3: TGTGCCACCCGGGACAGGCTCTACGAGCAGTACTTC. The encoded protein is CATRDRLYEQYF.

A single count supports this clone. The V call is TRBV5-6, the J call TRBJ2-2; 7 bases agree with TRBD1. The CDR3 contains 16 residues. The V gene's germline CDR1 is SGHDT and CDR2 YYEEEE. V was clipped by 0 bases and J by 1 base; unmatched bases: 3. For the CDR3, the DNA is TGTGCCAGCAGCTTGGGATGGACAGGGAACACCGGGGAGCTGTTTTTT. It codes for CASSLGWTGNTGELFF.

This chain connects TRBV27 to TRBJ1-1; D gene ambiguous. V shed 3 bases and J shed 1 base, with 6 bases lying between them. Germline lookup yields CDR1 MNHEY and CDR2 SMNVEV (reference sequence). The length of the CDR3 is 13 residues. The CDR3 DNA is TGTGCCAGCAGTTTCAGGCAGAACACTGAAGCTTTCTTT. Translation gives CASSFRQNTEAFF.

This rearrangement joins TRBV4-2 to TRBJ1-6; 7 bases are a match to TRBD1. This CDR3 has 18 amino acids. Germline V gene lookup returns CDR1 LGHNA and CDR2 YNFKEQ. Trimming cost V 0 bases and J 10 bases; bases outside gene matches: 15. As DNA, the CDR3 is TGTGCCAGCAGCCAAGAAGAGGGGCAGGAGGGGGCATGGTCACCCCTCCACTTT. Protein: CASSQEEGQEGAWSPLHF.

This clone was detected only a few times. The CDR3 nucleotides read TGCAGCGTTGGACAGGGGGAGACCACAGATACGCAGTATTTT. Its protein is CSVGQGETTDTQYF. The chain joins TRBV29-1 to TRBJ2-3, with 9 bases matching TRBD1. The V gene end was trimmed by 4 bases and the J gene end by 2 bases; junction bases not matched to a gene: 4. The CDR3 is 14 residues long. Looked up from germline, CDR1 is SQVTM and CDR2 is ANQGSEA.

This clone was seen once. J is TRBJ2-7 and V is TRBV13; 11 bases map to TRBD2. Germline CDR1 reads PRHDT; CDR2 reads FYEKMQ (reference sequence). This CDR3 spans 14 amino acids. V lost 5 bases to trimming and J lost 7 bases; unmatched junction nucleotides: 7. The CDR3 region has the DNA TGTGCCAGCAGCCAGCCTAGCGGGGGGAGGGAGCAGTACTTC. Its translation is CASSQPSGGREQYF.

The chain employs TRBV5-1 and TRBJ1-2, with 7 bases matching TRBD1. Germline V gene lookup returns CDR1 SGHRS and CDR2 YFSETQ. Trimming at V came to 2 bases and at J to 8 bases, leaving 6 bases not matched to a gene. CDR3 size: 13 residues. This CDR3 reads CASSFQGDEGYTF. The CDR3, as DNA: TGCGCCAGCAGCTTCCAGGGGGATGAAGGCTACACCTTC.

This clone was detected a few times. The V and J genes are TRBV2 and TRBJ1-6, with TRBD1 as a possible D gene (5 bases). V was clipped by 4 bases and J by 8 bases, with 15 bases between them. CDR3 length: 15 amino acids. The V gene's germline CDR1 is SNHLY and CDR2 FYNNEI. The CDR3: CASSAGPTVDSPLHF. The CDR3 coding sequence is TGTGCCAGCAGTGCGGGGCCCACGGTGGATTCACCCCTCCACTTT.

CDR3 coding DNA: TGCGCCAGCAGCCAAGATGCCGACGGCTATGGCTACACCTTC. Its translation: CASSQDADGYGYTF. This rearrangement joins TRBV4-1 to TRBJ1-2; no definite D call. With 0 bases removed from V and 4 bases from J, the gap between germline ends came to 9 bases. The germline V gene encodes CDR1 MGHRA and CDR2 YSYEKL. The CDR3 sequence is 14 residues long.

The rearrangement links TRBV13 to TRBJ2-7; D is uncertain. Between the trimmed V and J ends, which lost 4 bases and 2 bases, there was a span of 12 bases. Germline CDR1 PRHDT, CDR2 FYEKMQ (reference sequence). This CDR3 is built from 14 residues. CDR3 DNA: TGTGCCAGCAGCTCTGACCAGGCGGCCTACGAGCAGTACTTC. It is translated as CASSSDQAAYEQYF. Full variable domain (missing parts from reference TRBV13 and TRBJ2-7): AAGVIQSPRHLIKEKRETATLKCYPIPRHDTVYWYQQGPGQDPQFLISFYEKMQSDKGSIPDRFSAQQFSDYHSELNMSSLELGDSALYFCASSSDQAAYEQYFGPGTRLTVT.